This TCR beta chain is drawn from a study of blood T cell repertoires in COVID-19. Overall study context: The samples span acute and convalescent COVID-19 from the United States, Italy and Spain. PBMCs, B-cell-depleted T cells, or T cells provided the cDNA or gDNA that made up the material.

V gave up 5 bases and J gave up 4 bases; unmatched junction bases: 6. CDR1 MNHEY and CDR2 SVGAGI come from the germline V gene. The CDR3 contains 14 residues. Produced via immunoSEQ multiplex PCR; TCRdb's table is partial and in-frame only. This sample has around 190,000 clones; 81% occur once, and the top ten carry approximately 9.2%. Study members were between about 18 and 89 years old and lived in approximately 25 US regions. Assignment of participants to cohorts was predicated upon participant-reported clinical history. The chain combines TRBV6-5 with TRBJ1-2; 8 bases agree with TRBD1. Sequenced input: PBMCs or T cells enriched from blood (not recorded which). The sequence came from a man aged 40-50 years who had recovered from COVID-19. The CDR3 here is CASSRQGTGYGYTF. The CDR3 DNA is TGTGCCAGCAGTCGACAGGGGACGGGCTATGGCTACACCTTC.